These 4 T cell receptor beta chains originate from one sample sequenced in a study of graft-versus-host responses after intestinal transplantation. Profiling relied on immunoSEQ multiplex PCR, and the TCRdb table lists in-frame clones only, not all of them. This sample has some 46,000 clones; about 95% occur once, and the top ten carry more than 1.5%. Here the sequenced sample was PBMCs, taken 335 days after intestinal transplant. The source of these receptors is a human patient who received an intestinal transplant, so some T cells may come from the graft donor.

CDR3 nucleotides: TGCGCCACCTTAAGACTAGCGGGAGATGAGGAGCAGTACTTC. Translated: CATLRLAGDEEQYF. The J gene is TRBJ2-7, the V gene TRBV10-2; 12 bases are a match to TRBD2. V shed 10 bases and J 7 bases; nucleotides not matched to a gene: 11. The germline gives CDR1 WSHSY, CDR2 SAAADI. This CDR3 comprises 14 residues.

The CDR3 spells CASSLVLQRAFDEQFF. CDR3 nucleotide sequence: TGCGCCAGCAGCTTGGTCCTCCAGCGGGCTTTCGATGAGCAGTTCTTC. V usage is TRBV5-1 and J usage is TRBJ2-1; the D gene is possibly TRBD2 (6 bases). This CDR3 has 16 residues. Germline V gene lookup returns CDR1 SGHRS and CDR2 YFSETQ. Trimming left V 0 bases short and J 8 bases short, with 18 bases between.

V usage is TRBV2 and J usage is TRBJ1-1, with D uncertain. The germline CDR1 and CDR2 sequences are SNHLY and FYNNEI. The CDR3 has 13 residues. The V end lost 7 bases, the J end lost 0 bases, and 9 bases lay between the germline ends. The CDR3 DNA follows: TGTGCCAGCAAGGCAGACATGAACACTGAAGCTTTCTTT. Protein product: CASKADMNTEAFF.

The chain carries TRBV15 and TRBJ2-1; possible D gene TRBD2, 6 bases. Germline V gives CDR1 LNHNV, CDR2 YYDKDF (reference sequence). The CDR3 extends over 15 amino acids. V lost 5 bases and J lost 3, with 14 bases in between. CDR3 protein: CATSLTRGGYNEQFF. The CDR3 bases are TGTGCCACCAGCCTTACTAGGGGAGGCTACAATGAGCAGTTCTTC.